This T cell receptor beta chain was documented in a study of shared clonotypes between healthy human individuals. Only Caucasian adults living in Nashville, Tennessee served as donors. The repertoire was sequenced with immunoSEQ multiplex PCR; TCRdb's copy has only in-frame clones and lacks some. The table has millions of clones, about 92% seen once; the top ten hold 0.39%. The germline gives CDR1 SGHNT, CDR2 YENEEA. CDR3 size: 13 residues. Trimming pared 5 bases from V and 8 bases from J, leaving 13 bases between. The specimen sequenced was naive CD4+ T cells from PBMCs. Subset meaning: CD45RA+ positively selected. The chain links TRBV11-3 to TRBJ2-1; D call uncertain. This receptor was taken from a man aged 18 to 29 in good health. Some clones in this sample may be carry-over from other donors' samples. Here the CDR3 reads CASSPHPADEQFF. The CDR3 DNA sequence: TGTGCCAGCAGCCCCCACCCTGCCGATGAGCAGTTCTTC.